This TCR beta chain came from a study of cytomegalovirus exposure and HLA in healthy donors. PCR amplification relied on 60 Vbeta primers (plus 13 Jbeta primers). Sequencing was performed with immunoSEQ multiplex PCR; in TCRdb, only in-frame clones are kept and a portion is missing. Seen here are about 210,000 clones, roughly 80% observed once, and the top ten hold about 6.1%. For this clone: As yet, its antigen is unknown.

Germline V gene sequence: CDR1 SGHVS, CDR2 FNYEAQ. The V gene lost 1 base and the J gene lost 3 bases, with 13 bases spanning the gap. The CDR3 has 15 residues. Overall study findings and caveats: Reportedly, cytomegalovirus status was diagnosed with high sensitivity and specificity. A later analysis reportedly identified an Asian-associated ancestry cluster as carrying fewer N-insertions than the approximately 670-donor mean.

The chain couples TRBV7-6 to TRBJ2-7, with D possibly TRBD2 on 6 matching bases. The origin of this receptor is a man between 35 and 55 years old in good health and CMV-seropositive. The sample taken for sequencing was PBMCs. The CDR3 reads CASSLGLANVYEQYF. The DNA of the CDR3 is TGTGCCAGCAGCTTAGGCCTAGCGAACGTCTACGAGCAGTACTTC.